Listed below are T cell receptor beta chains from one sample, sequenced in a study of CD8 T cells in Susac syndrome. A single record per CDR3 protein comes from TCRdb applying MiXCR to the immunoSEQ multiplex PCR reads. The sample has under 200,000 distinct CDR3 sequences, 80% to 95% seen once. Sequenced: CD4+ T cells from PBMCs. The receptors stem from a human donor in good health. Both conserved end residues are part of each CDR3. A D gene is named only where the DNA matches it firmly. The size field is filled for only some rows; it gives once, few, many or a size class.

size,D,J,V,CDR3,DNA
NA,TRBD1,TRBJ2-7,TRBV28,CASSWDRRTYEQYF,TGTGCCAGCAGTTGGGACAGACGCACCTACGAGCAGTACTTC
NA,TRBD1,TRBJ1-2,TRBV20-1,CSAPTTGYPNYGYTF,TGCAGTGCTCCTACGACAGGGTACCCCAACTATGGCTACACCTTC
NA,TRBD1,TRBJ1-2,TRBV2,CASREDRVLYGYTF,TGTGCCAGCAGGGAGGACAGGGTGCTCTATGGCTACACCTTC
NA,NA,TRBJ2-3,TRBV5-4,CASSRGESSTDTQYF,TGTGCCAGCAGCCGAGGAGAAAGTAGCACAGATACGCAGTATTTT
NA,NA,TRBJ1-4,TRBV7-8,CASSYRDATNEKLFF,TGTGCCAGCAGCTACCGAGATGCAACTAATGAAAAACTGTTTTTT
NA,NA,TRBJ1-5,TRBV5-1,CASSLVGGQDQPQHF,TGCGCCAGCAGCTTGGTAGGCGGGCAAGATCAGCCCCAGCATTTT
NA,NA,TRBJ1-1,TRBV29-1,CSVASAVGRGDTEAFF,TGCAGCGTTGCGTCGGCTGTGGGACGGGGGGATACTGAAGCTTTCTTT
NA,NA,TRBJ2-1,TRBV5-4,CASSFDGYNEQFF,TGTGCCAGCAGCTTTGACGGCTACAATGAGCAGTTCTTC
NA,TRBD1,TRBJ1-1,TRBV12-3/TRBV12-4,CASSLGQGRTEAFF,TGTGCCAGCAGTTTAGGACAGGGGCGTACTGAAGCTTTCTTT
once,NA,TRBJ1-6,TRBV27,CASSYRTTGSSYNSPLHF,TGTGCCAGCAGCTATCGGACCACAGGGAGCTCCTATAATTCACCCCTCCACTTT
NA,NA,TRBJ2-7,TRBV7-9,CASSLAGTDQQYF,TGTGCCAGCAGCTTAGCTGGAACTGACCAGCAGTACTTC
NA,TRBD2,TRBJ2-3,TRBV12-3/TRBV12-4,CASSRSVAGAGDTQYF,TGTGCCAGCAGCCGATCGGTAGCGGGGGCGGGGGATACGCAGTATTTT
NA,TRBD2,TRBJ2-1,TRBV11-3,CASSLGLAGGYIKQFF,TGTGCCAGCAGCTTAGGTTTAGCGGGGGGGTACATCAAGCAGTTCTTC
NA,NA,TRBJ1-5,TRBV27,CASRMTRNQPQHF,TGTGCCAGCAGGATGACTCGAAATCAGCCCCAGCATTTT
NA,NA,TRBJ2-2,TRBV7-6,CASSFDPRSVAAGELFF,TGTGCCAGCAGCTTTGACCCCCGGAGCGTCGCTGCCGGGGAGCTGTTTTTT
NA,NA,TRBJ2-2,TRBV19,CANSASGIANTGELFF,TGTGCCAATAGTGCCTCCGGGATCGCGAACACCGGGGAGCTGTTTTTT
NA,NA,TRBJ2-4,TRBV25-1,CASSHFRGEIQYF,TGTGCCAGCAGTCATTTTAGGGGGGAAATTCAGTACTTC
NA,TRBD1,TRBJ1-1,TRBV6-5,CASSRGQGTFF,TGTGCCAGCAGCCGGGGACAGGGAACTTTCTTT
NA,TRBD1,TRBJ1-2,TRBV27,CASSLSGQTNYGYTF,TGTGCCAGCAGTTTGTCGGGACAGACGAACTATGGCTACACCTTC
NA,NA,TRBJ1-6,TRBV9,CASSVGSGESPLHF,TGTGCCAGCAGCGTGGGATCCGGGGAATCACCCCTCCACTTT
NA,NA,TRBJ1-1,TRBV6-1,CASTPRGVQEAFF,TGTGCCAGCACCCCCCGGGGAGTGCAGGAAGCTTTCTTT
NA,TRBD1,TRBJ2-5,TRBV30,CAWAGQGVATQYF,TGTGCCTGGGCTGGACAGGGCGTCGCGACCCAGTACTTC
once,TRBD2,TRBJ2-5,TRBV29-1,CSVRTSGGPETQYF,TGCAGCGTTCGGACTAGCGGGGGGCCAGAGACCCAGTACTTC
NA,TRBD2,TRBJ2-6,TRBV6-1,CASRAGGAGGANVLTF,TGTGCCAGCAGGGCGGGGGGGGCTGGTGGGGCCAACGTCCTGACTTTC
NA,NA,TRBJ1-2,TRBV7-9,CASSPHSSDYGYTF,TGTGCCAGCAGCCCACATTCGAGCGACTATGGCTACACCTTC
NA,TRBD2,TRBJ2-2,TRBV5-1,CASSRDGAGGTGELFF,TGCGCCAGCAGCCGGGACGGTGCGGGGGGCACCGGGGAGCTGTTTTTT
NA,NA,TRBJ1-2,TRBV4-2,CASSPSVGENYGYTF,TGTGCCAGCAGTCCTAGTGTGGGCGAAAACTATGGCTACACCTTC
NA,TRBD1,TRBJ2-1,TRBV29-1,CSVLPGGDEQSF,TGCAGCGTCTTACCAGGGGGCGATGAGCAGTCCTTC
NA,NA,TRBJ1-1,TRBV4-2,CASSQDSGRTEAFF,TGTGCCAGCAGCCAAGACTCGGGACGGACTGAAGCTTTCTTT
NA,NA,TRBJ2-7,TRBV19,CASSVGYEQYF,TGTGCCAGTAGTGTGGGCTACGAGCAGTACTTC
NA,NA,TRBJ2-3,TRBV6-1,CASSKGFTDTQYF,TGTGCCAGCAGCAAAGGGTTTACAGATACGCAGTATTTT
NA,TRBD1,TRBJ1-5,TRBV28,CASSITGALWGNQPQHF,TGTGCCAGCAGTATAACAGGGGCCCTTTGGGGCAATCAGCCCCAGCATTTT
NA,TRBD1,TRBJ1-2,TRBV15,CATSRERGPYGYTF,TGTGCCACCAGCAGAGAAAGGGGGCCCTATGGCTACACCTTC
NA,NA,TRBJ1-1,TRBV4-2,CASSPRWGRNTEAFF,TGTGCCAGCAGCCCTCGCTGGGGGCGGAACACTGAAGCTTTCTTT
once,NA,TRBJ2-7,TRBV5-6,CASSLGFTDYEQYF,TGTGCCAGCAGCTTGGGGTTTACGGACTACGAGCAGTACTTC